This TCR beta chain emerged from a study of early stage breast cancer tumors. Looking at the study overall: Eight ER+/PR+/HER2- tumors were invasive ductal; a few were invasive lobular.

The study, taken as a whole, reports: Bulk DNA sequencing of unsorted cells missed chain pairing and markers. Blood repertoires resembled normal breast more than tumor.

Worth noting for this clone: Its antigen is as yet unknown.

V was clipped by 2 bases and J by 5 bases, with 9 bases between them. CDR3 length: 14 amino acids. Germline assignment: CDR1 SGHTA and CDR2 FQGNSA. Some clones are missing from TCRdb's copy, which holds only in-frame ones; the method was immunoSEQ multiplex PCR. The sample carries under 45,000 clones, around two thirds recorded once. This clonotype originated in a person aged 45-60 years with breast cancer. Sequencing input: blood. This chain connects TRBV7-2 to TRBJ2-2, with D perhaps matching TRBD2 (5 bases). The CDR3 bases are TGTGCCAGCAGCTTAACCGGGGATACCGGGGAGCTGTTTTTT. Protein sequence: CASSLTGDTGELFF. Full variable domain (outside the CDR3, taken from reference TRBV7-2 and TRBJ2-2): GAGVSQSPSNKVTEKGKDVELRCDPISGHTALYWYRQSLGQGLEFLIYFQGNSAPDKSGLPSDRFSAERTGGSVSTLTIQRTQQEDSAVYLCASSLTGDTGELFFGEGSRLTVL.